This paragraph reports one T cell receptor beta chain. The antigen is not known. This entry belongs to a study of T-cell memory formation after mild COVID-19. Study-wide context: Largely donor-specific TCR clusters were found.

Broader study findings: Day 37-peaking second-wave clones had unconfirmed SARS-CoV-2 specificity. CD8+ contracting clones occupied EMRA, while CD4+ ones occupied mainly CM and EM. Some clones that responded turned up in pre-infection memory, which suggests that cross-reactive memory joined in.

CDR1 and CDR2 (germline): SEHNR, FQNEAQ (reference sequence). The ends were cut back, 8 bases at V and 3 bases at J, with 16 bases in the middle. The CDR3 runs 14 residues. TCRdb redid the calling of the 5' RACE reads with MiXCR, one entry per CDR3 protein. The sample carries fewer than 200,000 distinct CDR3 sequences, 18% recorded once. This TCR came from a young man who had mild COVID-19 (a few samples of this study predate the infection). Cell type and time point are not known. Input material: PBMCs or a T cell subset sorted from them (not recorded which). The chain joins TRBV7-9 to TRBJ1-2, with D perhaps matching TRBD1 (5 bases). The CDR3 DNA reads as TGTGCCAGCGCACTGGGGCAGGGTGACTATGGCTACACCTTC. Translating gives CASALGQGDYGYTF.